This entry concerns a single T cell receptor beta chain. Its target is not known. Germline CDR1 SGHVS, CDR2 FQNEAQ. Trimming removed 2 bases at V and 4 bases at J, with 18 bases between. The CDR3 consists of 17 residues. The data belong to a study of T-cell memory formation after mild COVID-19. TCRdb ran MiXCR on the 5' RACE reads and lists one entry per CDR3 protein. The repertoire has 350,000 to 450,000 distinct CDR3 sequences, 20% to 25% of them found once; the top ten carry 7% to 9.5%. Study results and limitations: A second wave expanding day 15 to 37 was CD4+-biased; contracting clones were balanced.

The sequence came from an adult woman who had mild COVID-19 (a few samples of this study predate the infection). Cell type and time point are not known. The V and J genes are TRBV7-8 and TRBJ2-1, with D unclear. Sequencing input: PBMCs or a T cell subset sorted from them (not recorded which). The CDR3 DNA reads TGTGCCAGCAGCTTAAGAAGGGTTCCACAAGCGTACAATGAGCAGTTCTTC. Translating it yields CASSLRRVPQAYNEQFF.